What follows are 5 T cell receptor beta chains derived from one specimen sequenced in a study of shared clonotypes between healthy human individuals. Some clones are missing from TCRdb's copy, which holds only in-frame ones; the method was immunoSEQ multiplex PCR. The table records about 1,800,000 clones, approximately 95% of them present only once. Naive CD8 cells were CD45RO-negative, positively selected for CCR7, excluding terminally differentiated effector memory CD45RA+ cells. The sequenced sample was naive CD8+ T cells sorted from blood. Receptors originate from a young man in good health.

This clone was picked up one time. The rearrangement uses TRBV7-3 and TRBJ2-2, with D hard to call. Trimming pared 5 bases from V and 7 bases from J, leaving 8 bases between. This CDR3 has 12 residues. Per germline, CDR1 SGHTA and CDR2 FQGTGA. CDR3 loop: CASSQSGGELFF. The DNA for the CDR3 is TGTGCCAGCAGCCAATCCGGCGGGGAGCTGTTTTTT.

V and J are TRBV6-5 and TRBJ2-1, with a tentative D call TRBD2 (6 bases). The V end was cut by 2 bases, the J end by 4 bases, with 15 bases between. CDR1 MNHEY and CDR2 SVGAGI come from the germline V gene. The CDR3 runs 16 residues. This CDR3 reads CASSYPAGTGYNEQFF. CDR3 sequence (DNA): TGTGCCAGCAGTTACCCTGCGGGGACGGGGTACAATGAGCAGTTCTTC.

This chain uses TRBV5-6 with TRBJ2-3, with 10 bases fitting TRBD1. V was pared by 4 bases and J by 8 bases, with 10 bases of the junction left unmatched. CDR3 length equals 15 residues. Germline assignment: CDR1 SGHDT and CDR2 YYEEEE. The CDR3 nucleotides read TGTGCCAGCAGCCCTCCGGGACAGGGGAGAGGTACGCAGTATTTT. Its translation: CASSPPGQGRGTQYF. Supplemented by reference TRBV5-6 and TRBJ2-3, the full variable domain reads DAGVTQSPTHLIKTRGQQVTLRCSPKSGHDTVSWYQQALGQGPQFIFQYYEEEERQRGNFPDRFSGHQFPNYSSELNVNALLLGDSALYLCASSPPGQGRGTQYFGPGTRLTVL.

CDR3 loop: CASSSDRGQTQYF. The DNA for the CDR3 is TGTGCCAGCAGCTCGGACAGGGGACAGACCCAGTACTTC. This chain links TRBV7-8 with TRBJ2-5; the match to TRBD1 covers 9 bases. The V gene's germline CDR1 is SGHVS and CDR2 FQNEAQ. V lost 4 bases, J lost 6 bases, and 3 bases stayed unmatched. CDR3 length: 13 amino acids.

CDR3: CAIQESSYNSPLHF. CDR3 sequence (DNA): TGTGCCATCCAAGAGAGCTCCTATAATTCACCCCTCCACTTT. The chain is built from TRBV6-1 and TRBJ1-6; D is undetermined. Trimming pared 10 bases from V and 0 bases from J, leaving 10 bases between. Germline assignment: CDR1 MNHNS and CDR2 SASEGT. This CDR3 contains 14 residues.